These T cell receptor beta chains were read from a single sample in a study of cytotoxic CD8 clonotypes in ibrutinib-treated CLL. Method: immunoSEQ multiplex PCR; TCRdb's copy keeps in-frame clones and lacks some. This sample has approximately 45,000 clones, with about 72% found just once. The sample here was PBMCs, taken after 12 months of ibrutinib treatment. The receptors were sampled from a human donor with chronic lymphocytic leukemia. CDR3s include the opening cysteine and the closing phenylalanine or tryptophan. The order of the fields is V gene, clone size, J gene, D gene, CDR3 protein, CDR3 DNA. D genes are given only for firm matches. The size of a clone is reported for some rows only, either as once, few or many, or as a class for expanded clones.

V: TRBV7-2; size: -; J: TRBJ1-3; D: -; CDR3: CASSFPGFRGLAGNTIYF; DNA: TGTGCCAGCAGCTTCCCTGGTTTCCGAGGCCTTGCTGGAAACACCATATATTTT
V: TRBV4-2; size: once; J: TRBJ1-1; D: TRBD1; CDR3: CASRKIQGTNTEAFF; DNA: TGTGCCAGCCGAAAGATACAGGGGACGAACACTGAAGCTTTCTTT
V: TRBV9; size: -; J: TRBJ1-2; D: TRBD1; CDR3: CASSVALGQGLDGYTF; DNA: TGTGCCAGCAGCGTAGCCCTCGGACAGGGCCTAGATGGCTACACCTTC
V: TRBV6-5; size: -; J: TRBJ2-1; D: -; CDR3: CASSVLNEQFF; DNA: TGTGCCAGCAGTGTACTCAATGAGCAGTTCTTC
V: TRBV18; size: -; J: TRBJ2-5; D: -; CDR3: CASSQSRGKETQYF; DNA: TGTGCCAGCTCACAGTCGAGGGGGAAAGAGACCCAGTACTTC
V: TRBV7-9; size: -; J: TRBJ2-7; D: -; CDR3: CASSPKGPYEQYF; DNA: TGTGCCAGCAGCCCAAAGGGCCCCTACGAGCAGTACTTC
V: TRBV6-5; size: few; J: TRBJ1-5; D: -; CDR3: CASSYTPGQPQHF; DNA: TGTGCCAGCAGTTACACCCCAGGTCAGCCCCAGCATTTT
V: TRBV6-5; size: -; J: TRBJ2-6; D: -; CDR3: CASSYGFAGANVLTF; DNA: TGTGCCAGCAGTTACGGGTTTGCTGGGGCCAACGTCCTGACTTTC
V: TRBV28; size: few; J: TRBJ1-1; D: -; CDR3: CASSAPGGKAFF; DNA: TGTGCCAGCAGCGCCCCCGGAGGGAAAGCTTTCTTT
V: TRBV30; size: -; J: TRBJ2-7; D: TRBD1; CDR3: CAWMFFTGTGSYEQYF; DNA: TGTGCCTGGATGTTTTTTACTGGGACAGGGTCCTACGAGCAGTACTTC
V: TRBV30; size: -; J: TRBJ2-7; D: -; CDR3: CAWSRAETYEQYF; DNA: TGTGCCTGGAGCCGGGCCGAAACCTACGAGCAGTACTTC
V: TRBV4-3; size: -; J: TRBJ2-1; D: TRBD1; CDR3: CASSQAGGQGAISRYNEQFF; DNA: TGCGCCAGCAGCCAAGCGGGGGGACAGGGGGCGATCTCGCGGTACAATGAGCAGTTCTTC
V: TRBV5-6; size: few; J: TRBJ1-5; D: -; CDR3: CASSRRGNQPQHF; DNA: TGTGCCAGCAGCCGACGGGGCAATCAGCCCCAGCATTTT
V: TRBV19; size: -; J: TRBJ1-2; D: -; CDR3: CASRLSRNYGYTF; DNA: TGTGCCAGTAGACTGTCCCGGAACTATGGCTACACCTTC
V: TRBV28; size: -; J: TRBJ1-5; D: -; CDR3: CASRNLGVGSNQPQHF; DNA: TGTGCCAGCAGGAACTTAGGGGTAGGAAGCAATCAGCCCCAGCATTTT
V: TRBV6-1; size: -; J: TRBJ2-5; D: -; CDR3: CASSEEGVLQETQYF; DNA: TGTGCCAGCAGTGAAGAGGGGGTCCTACAAGAGACCCAGTACTTC
V: TRBV5-6; size: -; J: TRBJ2-5; D: -; CDR3: CASSFQETQYF; DNA: TGTGCCAGCAGCTTTCAAGAGACCCAGTACTTC
V: TRBV5-1; size: -; J: TRBJ1-4; D: -; CDR3: CASSPSAFTNEKLFF; DNA: TGCGCCAGCAGCCCATCAGCTTTTACTAATGAAAAACTGTTTTTT
V: TRBV7-8; size: -; J: TRBJ2-7; D: -; CDR3: CASSQSEVAGSYEQYF; DNA: TGTGCCAGCAGCCAATCGGAGGTGGCGGGATCATACGAGCAGTACTTC
V: TRBV6-5; size: -; J: TRBJ2-3; D: -; CDR3: CASSLTFTRSDTQYF; DNA: TGTGCCAGCAGTCTGACCTTTACTAGGTCAGATACGCAGTATTTT
V: TRBV14; size: -; J: TRBJ1-1; D: -; CDR3: CASSPQTRNTEAFF; DNA: TGTGCCAGCAGCCCCCAGACAAGGAACACTGAAGCTTTCTTT
V: TRBV6-1; size: -; J: TRBJ2-7; D: -; CDR3: CASSEGARPEQYF; DNA: TGTGCCAGCAGTGAAGGGGCTAGGCCCGAGCAGTACTTC
V: TRBV30; size: -; J: TRBJ1-2; D: -; CDR3: CAWSHTSYGYTF; DNA: TGTGCCTGGAGTCACACCTCCTATGGCTACACCTTC
V: TRBV7-9; size: -; J: TRBJ1-1; D: -; CDR3: CASSRWAGVNTEAFF; DNA: TGTGCCAGCAGTAGATGGGCAGGAGTGAACACTGAAGCTTTCTTT
V: TRBV5-1; size: -; J: TRBJ2-5; D: -; CDR3: CASSTGMVIKTQYF; DNA: TGCGCCAGCAGCACGGGAATGGTGATCAAGACCCAGTACTTC
V: TRBV25-1; size: few; J: TRBJ2-7; D: -; CDR3: CASRLGNEQYF; DNA: TGTGCCAGCCGACTAGGGAACGAGCAGTACTTC